Reported below is one TCR beta chain. V was trimmed by 7 bases and J by 4 bases, leaving 14 bases between them. CDR1 is SNHLY, CDR2 FYNNEI, per germline. The CDR3 consists of 15 residues. This entry comes from a study of blood T cell repertoires in COVID-19. Turning to the study itself: The United States, Italy and Spain were the sources of the acute and convalescent COVID-19 samples.

Per the original data handling: Amplification of reference gene primers was used by the study to estimate nucleated cell counts. Libraries were prepared by immunoSEQ multiplex PCR; TCRdb keeps only in-frame clonotypes and omits some of them. V and J calls plus clone size are reproduced from that table; the DNA served to infer D and trimming. Here the sample spans some 300,000 clones, 90% being singletons. Input material: PBMCs or T cells enriched from blood (not recorded which). The V gene is TRBV2, the J gene TRBJ1-6; D gene unclear. This clonotype was obtained from a woman in her twenties or thirties who had been exposed to COVID-19. CDR3 sequence reads: CASNTGNHYNSPLHF. CDR3 bases: TGTGCCAGCAATACGGGGAATCATTATAATTCACCCCTCCACTTT.